This is a list of T cell receptor beta chains from one sample in a study of shared clonotypes between healthy human individuals. The assay was immunoSEQ multiplex PCR, and TCRdb's table has in-frame clones only and misses some. The sample comprises 2 million to 2.5 million clones, 85% to 95% of which are singletons, and 0.37% rests with the top ten. What was sequenced was naive CD4+ T cells from PBMCs. The source of these receptors is a man in his late teens or twenties in good health. Some clones in this sample may be carry-over from other donors' samples. The CDR3 runs from the conserved cysteine through the conserved F or W. The order of the fields is clone size, D gene, J gene, V gene, CDR3 protein. A D gene is named only where the DNA matches it firmly. Some rows mark clone size as missing; the rest say once, few, many or name a class of expanded clone.

.	.	TRBJ1-2	TRBV19	CASSIDVVRGYTF
.	.	TRBJ1-1	TRBV10-3	CAIRIGLANTEAFF
.	TRBD1	TRBJ1-2	TRBV28	CASREGQGGNGYTF
.	TRBD2	TRBJ2-1	TRBV18	CASSPYSGRADNEQFF
.	TRBD1	TRBJ2-7	TRBV6-5	CASSYSITGGEVNF
.	.	TRBJ2-2	TRBV7-2	CASSLRRPGAGELFF
once	.	TRBJ1-5	TRBV19	CASSTRTVNSQPQHF
.	TRBD1	TRBJ2-1	TRBV7-9	CASSLFQGVTQFF
.	.	TRBJ2-3	TRBV5-6	CASSMRGRDTQYF
.	.	TRBJ2-2	TRBV5-1	CASSSGANTGELFF
few	.	TRBJ2-7	TRBV4-1	CASSQGPGQSSYEQYF
few	TRBD2	TRBJ2-2	TRBV7-6	CASSGDYNTGELFF
.	TRBD1	TRBJ1-3	TRBV18	CASSPTRTGSAGNTIYF
.	TRBD1	TRBJ1-1	TRBV7-9	CASSLAYGDRGAEAFF
.	.	TRBJ1-1	TRBV19	CASSMYSGGAFF